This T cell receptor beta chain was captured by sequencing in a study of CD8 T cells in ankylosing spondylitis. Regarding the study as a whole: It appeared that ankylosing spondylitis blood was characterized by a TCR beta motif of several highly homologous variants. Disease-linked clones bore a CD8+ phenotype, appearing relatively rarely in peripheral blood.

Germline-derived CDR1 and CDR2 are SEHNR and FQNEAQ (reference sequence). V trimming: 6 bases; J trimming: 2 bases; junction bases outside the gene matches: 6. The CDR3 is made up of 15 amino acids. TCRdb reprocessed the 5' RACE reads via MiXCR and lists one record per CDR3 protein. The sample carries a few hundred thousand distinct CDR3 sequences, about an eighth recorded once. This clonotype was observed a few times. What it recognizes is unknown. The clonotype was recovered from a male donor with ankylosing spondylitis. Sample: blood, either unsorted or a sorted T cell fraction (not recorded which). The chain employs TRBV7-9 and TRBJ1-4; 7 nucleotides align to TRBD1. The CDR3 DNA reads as TGTGCCAGCAGTTTCGGACAGGTTACTAATGAAAAACTGTTTTTT. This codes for CASSFGQVTNEKLFF. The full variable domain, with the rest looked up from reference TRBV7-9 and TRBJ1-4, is DTGVSQNPRHKITKRGQNVTFRCDPISEHNRLYWYRQTLGQGPEFLTYFQNEAQLEKSRLLSDRFSAERPKGSFSTLEIQRTEQGDSAMYLCASSFGQVTNEKLFFGSGTQLSVL.